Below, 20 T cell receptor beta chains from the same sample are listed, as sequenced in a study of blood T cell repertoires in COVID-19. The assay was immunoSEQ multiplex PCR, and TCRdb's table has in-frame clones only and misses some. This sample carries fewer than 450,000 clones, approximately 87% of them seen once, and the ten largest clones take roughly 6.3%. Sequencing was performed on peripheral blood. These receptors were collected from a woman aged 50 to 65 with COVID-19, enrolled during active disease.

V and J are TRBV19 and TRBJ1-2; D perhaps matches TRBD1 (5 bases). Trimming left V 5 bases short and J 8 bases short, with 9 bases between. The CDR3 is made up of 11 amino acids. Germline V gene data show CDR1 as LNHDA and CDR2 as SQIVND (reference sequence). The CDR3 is CASSSGYGYTF. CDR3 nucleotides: TGTGCCAGTAGTTCAGGGTACGGCTACACCTTC.

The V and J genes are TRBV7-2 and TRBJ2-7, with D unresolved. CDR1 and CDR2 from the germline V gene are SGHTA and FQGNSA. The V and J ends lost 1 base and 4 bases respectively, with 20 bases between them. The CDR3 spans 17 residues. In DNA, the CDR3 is TGTGCCAGCAGCTTAGACCCCACGGCCACAGTTCGGTACGAGCAGTACTTC. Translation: CASSLDPTATVRYEQYF.

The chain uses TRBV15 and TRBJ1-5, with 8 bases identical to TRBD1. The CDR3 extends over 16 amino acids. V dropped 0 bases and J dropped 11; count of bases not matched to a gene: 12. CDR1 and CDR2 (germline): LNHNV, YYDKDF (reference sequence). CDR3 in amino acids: CATSREGEQGVVTQHF. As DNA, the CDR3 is TGTGCCACCAGCAGAGAGGGGGAACAGGGGGTGGTGACCCAGCATTTT.

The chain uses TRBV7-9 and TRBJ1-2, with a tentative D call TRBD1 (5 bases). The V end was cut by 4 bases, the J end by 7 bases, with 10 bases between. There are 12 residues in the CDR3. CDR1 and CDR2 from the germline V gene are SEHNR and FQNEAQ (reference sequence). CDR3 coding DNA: TGTGCCAGCAGCTCGACAGATAGTGGCTACACCTTC. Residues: CASSSTDSGYTF.

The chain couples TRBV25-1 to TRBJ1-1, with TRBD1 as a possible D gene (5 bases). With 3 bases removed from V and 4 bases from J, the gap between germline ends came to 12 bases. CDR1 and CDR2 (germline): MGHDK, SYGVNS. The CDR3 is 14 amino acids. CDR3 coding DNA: TGTGCCAGCAGTGATACCAGGGCGGCCACTGAAGCTTTCTTT. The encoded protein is CASSDTRAATEAFF.

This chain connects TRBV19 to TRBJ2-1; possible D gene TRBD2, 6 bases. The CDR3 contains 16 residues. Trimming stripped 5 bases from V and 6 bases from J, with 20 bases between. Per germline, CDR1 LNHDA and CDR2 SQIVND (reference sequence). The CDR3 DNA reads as TGTGCCAGTAGTGCCAACCGGGAGCCTGGGTTCAATGAGCAGTTCTTC. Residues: CASSANREPGFNEQFF. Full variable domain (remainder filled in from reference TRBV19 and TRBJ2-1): DGGITQSPKYLFRKEGQNVTLSCEQNLNHDAMYWYRQDPGQGLRLIYYSQIVNDFQKGDIAEGYSVSREKKESFPLTVTSAQKNPTAFYLCASSANREPGFNEQFFGPGTRLTVL.

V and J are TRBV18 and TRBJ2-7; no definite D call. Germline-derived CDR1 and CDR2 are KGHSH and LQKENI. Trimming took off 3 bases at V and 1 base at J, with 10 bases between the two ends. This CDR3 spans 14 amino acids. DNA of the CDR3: TGTGCCAGCTCACCCCAAACCGGGTCCTACGAGCAGTACTTC. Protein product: CASSPQTGSYEQYF.

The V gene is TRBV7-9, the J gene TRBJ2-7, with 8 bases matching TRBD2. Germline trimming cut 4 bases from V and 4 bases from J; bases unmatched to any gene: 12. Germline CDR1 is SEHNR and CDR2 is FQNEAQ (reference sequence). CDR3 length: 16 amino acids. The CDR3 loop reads CASSSRREGGGYEQYF. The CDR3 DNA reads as TGTGCCAGCAGCTCCCGCCGGGAGGGCGGTGGGTACGAGCAGTACTTC.

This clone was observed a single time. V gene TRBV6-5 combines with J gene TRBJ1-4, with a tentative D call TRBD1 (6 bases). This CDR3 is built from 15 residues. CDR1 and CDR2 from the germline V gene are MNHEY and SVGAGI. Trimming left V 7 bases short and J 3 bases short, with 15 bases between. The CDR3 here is CASKGIDRSNEKLFF. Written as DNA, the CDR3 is TGTGCCAGCAAAGGGATCGACAGGTCTAATGAAAAACTGTTTTTT.

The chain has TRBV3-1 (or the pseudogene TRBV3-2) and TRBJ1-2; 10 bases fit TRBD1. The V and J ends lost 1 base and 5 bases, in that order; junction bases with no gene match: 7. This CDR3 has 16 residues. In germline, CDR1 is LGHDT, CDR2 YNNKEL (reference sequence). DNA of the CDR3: TGTGCCAGCAGCCAAGTGGACAGGGGGGCCTTATATGGCTACACCTTC. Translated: CASSQVDRGALYGYTF.

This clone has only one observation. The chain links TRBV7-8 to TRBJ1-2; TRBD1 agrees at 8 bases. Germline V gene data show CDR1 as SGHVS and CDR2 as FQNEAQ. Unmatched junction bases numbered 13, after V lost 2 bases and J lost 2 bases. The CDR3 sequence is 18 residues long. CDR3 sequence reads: CASSLPGTGGGENYGYTF. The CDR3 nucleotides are TGTGCCAGCAGCTTACCCGGGACAGGAGGGGGGGAGAACTATGGCTACACCTTC.

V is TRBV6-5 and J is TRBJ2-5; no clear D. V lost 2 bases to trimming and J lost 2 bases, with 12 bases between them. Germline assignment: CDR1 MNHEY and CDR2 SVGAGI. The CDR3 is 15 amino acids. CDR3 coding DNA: TGTGCCAGCAGTTACACGGGTTCCAGACAAGAGACCCAGTACTTC. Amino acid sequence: CASSYTGSRQETQYF.

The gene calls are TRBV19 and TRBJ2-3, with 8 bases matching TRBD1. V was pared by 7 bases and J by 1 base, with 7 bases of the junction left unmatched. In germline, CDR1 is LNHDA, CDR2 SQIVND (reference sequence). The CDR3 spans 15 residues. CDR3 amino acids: CASTPDRVGTDTQYF. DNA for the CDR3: TGTGCCAGTACCCCGGACAGGGTGGGCACAGATACGCAGTATTTT. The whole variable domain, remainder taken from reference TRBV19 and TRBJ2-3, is DGGITQSPKYLFRKEGQNVTLSCEQNLNHDAMYWYRQDPGQGLRLIYYSQIVNDFQKGDIAEGYSVSREKKESFPLTVTSAQKNPTAFYLCASTPDRVGTDTQYFGPGTRLTVL.

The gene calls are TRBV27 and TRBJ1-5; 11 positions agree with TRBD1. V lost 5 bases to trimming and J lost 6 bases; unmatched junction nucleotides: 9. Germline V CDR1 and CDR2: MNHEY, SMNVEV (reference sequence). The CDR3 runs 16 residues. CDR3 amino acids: CASSPHSGTGGQPQHF. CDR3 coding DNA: TGTGCCAGCAGTCCCCATTCCGGGACAGGGGGTCAGCCCCAGCATTTT.

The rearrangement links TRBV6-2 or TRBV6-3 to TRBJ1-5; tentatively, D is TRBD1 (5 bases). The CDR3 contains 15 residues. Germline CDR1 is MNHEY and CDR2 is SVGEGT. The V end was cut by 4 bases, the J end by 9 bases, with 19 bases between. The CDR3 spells CASSSPGGGPGPQHF. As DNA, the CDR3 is TGTGCCAGCAGTTCCCCGGGGGGGGGTCCAGGGCCCCAGCATTTT.

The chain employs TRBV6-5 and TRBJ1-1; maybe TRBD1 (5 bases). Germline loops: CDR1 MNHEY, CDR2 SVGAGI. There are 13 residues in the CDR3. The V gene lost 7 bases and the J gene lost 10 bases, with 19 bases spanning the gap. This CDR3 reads CASKLAGDRTAFF. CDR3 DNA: TGTGCCAGCAAGTTGGCGGGGGACCGAACAGCTTTCTTT.

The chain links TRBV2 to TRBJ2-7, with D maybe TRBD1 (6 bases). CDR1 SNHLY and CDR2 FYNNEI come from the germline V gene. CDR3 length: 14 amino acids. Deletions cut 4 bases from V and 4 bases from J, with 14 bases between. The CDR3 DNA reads TGTGCCAGCAGTGTGCAACAGGGCCTTTACGAGCAGTACTTC. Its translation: CASSVQQGLYEQYF.

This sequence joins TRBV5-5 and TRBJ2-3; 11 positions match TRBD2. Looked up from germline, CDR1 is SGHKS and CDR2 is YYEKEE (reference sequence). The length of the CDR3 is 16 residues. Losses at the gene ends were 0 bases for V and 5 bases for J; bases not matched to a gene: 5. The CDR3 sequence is CASSLGGTSGRDTQYF. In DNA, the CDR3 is TGTGCCAGCAGCTTGGGTGGGACTAGCGGCAGAGATACGCAGTATTTT. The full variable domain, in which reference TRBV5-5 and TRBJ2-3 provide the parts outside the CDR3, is DAGVTQSPTHLIKTRGQQVTLRCSPISGHKSVSWYQQVLGQGPQFIFQYYEKEERGRGNFPDRFSARQFPNYSSELNVNALLLGDSALYLCASSLGGTSGRDTQYFGPGTRLTVL.

CDR3 sequence: CASSQDKASGRETQYF. The DNA of the CDR3 is TGCGCCAGCAGCCAAGACAAGGCTAGCGGCCGAGAGACCCAGTACTTC. This rearrangement joins TRBV4-1 to TRBJ2-5; 7 bases align to TRBD2. The V and J ends lost 0 bases and 4 bases, in that order; junction bases with no gene match: 8. This CDR3 contains 16 residues. Per the germline V gene, CDR1 is MGHRA and CDR2 is YSYEKL.

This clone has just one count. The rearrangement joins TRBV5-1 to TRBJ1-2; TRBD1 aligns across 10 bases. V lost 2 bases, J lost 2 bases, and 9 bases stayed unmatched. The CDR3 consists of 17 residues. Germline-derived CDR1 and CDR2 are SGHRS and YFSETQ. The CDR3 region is CASSLRGQGRDNYGYTF. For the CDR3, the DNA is TGCGCCAGCAGCTTAAGGGGACAGGGGAGGGACAACTATGGCTACACCTTC.